The rows below give T cell receptor beta chains drawn from one sample of a study of T cell repertoires in cytomegalovirus infection. From the reads, TCRdb called clonotypes with MiXCR, one entry per CDR3 protein. The sample contains roughly 990,000 distinct CDR3 sequences, about 33% of which appear only once. What these receptors recognize is not known. The specimen was cultured CD8+ T cells from PBMCs, collected from culture after CMV antigen stimulation. The source is a human donor in good health (CMV status not recorded). Some clones in this sample may be carry-over from other donors' samples. Each CDR3 is given with its conserved first and last residue. A D gene is named only where the DNA matches it firmly. The listing skips clone size in some rows; elsewhere it reads once, few, many or a size class.

J gene: TRBJ1-6
D gene: NA
clone size: many
V gene: TRBV7-2
CDR3 DNA: TGTGCCAGCAGCTTACAGGGTGTTTCACCCCTCCACTTT
CDR3 protein: CASSLQGVSPLHF

J gene: TRBJ2-3
D gene: NA
clone size: NA
V gene: TRBV6-2/TRBV6-3
CDR3 DNA: TGTGCCAGCAGTTATACAGTTGGGAGTGGAGATACGCAGTATTTT
CDR3 protein: CASSYTVGSGDTQYF

J gene: TRBJ1-1
D gene: NA
clone size: few
V gene: TRBV6-5
CDR3 DNA: TGTGCCAGCAGACACCAGGGTTTAGCTGAAGCTTTCTTT
CDR3 protein: CASRHQGLAEAFF

J gene: TRBJ1-1
D gene: NA
clone size: NA
V gene: TRBV6-1
CDR3 DNA: TGTGCCAGCAGAGAGCCCGGGGCCTACACTGAAGCTTTCTTT
CDR3 protein: CASREPGAYTEAFF

J gene: TRBJ2-4
D gene: NA
clone size: NA
V gene: TRBV7-4
CDR3 DNA: TGTGCCAGCAGGTCGAGGGAAAACATTCAGTACTTC
CDR3 protein: CASRSRENIQYF

J gene: TRBJ2-5
D gene: NA
clone size: few
V gene: TRBV7-7
CDR3 DNA: TGTGCTAGCAGCTTACGGGGCCATAAAGAGACCCAGTACTTC
CDR3 protein: CASSLRGHKETQYF

J gene: TRBJ2-1
D gene: NA
clone size: NA
V gene: TRBV15
CDR3 DNA: TGTGCCACCAGCAGAGATCGGGTGGATGAGCAGTTCTTC
CDR3 protein: CATSRDRVDEQFF

J gene: TRBJ1-1
D gene: NA
clone size: few
V gene: TRBV6-5
CDR3 DNA: TGTGCCAGCAGTTACTCAAGGAAGGGTGAAGCTTTCTTT
CDR3 protein: CASSYSRKGEAFF

J gene: TRBJ2-7
D gene: NA
clone size: NA
V gene: TRBV7-4
CDR3 DNA: TGTGCCAGCAGCCTAATGAGCCACGAGCAGTACTTC
CDR3 protein: CASSLMSHEQYF

J gene: TRBJ2-1
D gene: TRBD2
clone size: many
V gene: TRBV7-8
CDR3 DNA: TGTGCCAGCAGCTTAGTTAGCGGGGAATTCGACAATGAGCAGTTCTTC
CDR3 protein: CASSLVSGEFDNEQFF

J gene: TRBJ1-1
D gene: NA
clone size: NA
V gene: TRBV2
CDR3 DNA: TGTGAGCAGGGGCAGGAGACTGAAGCTTTCTTT
CDR3 protein: CEQGQETEAFF

J gene: TRBJ2-2
D gene: TRBD2
clone size: NA
V gene: TRBV20-1
CDR3 DNA: TGCAGTGCTAGAGCCGGGCTAGCGGGGGGACGTTATACCGGGGAGCTGTTTTTT
CDR3 protein: CSARAGLAGGRYTGELFF

J gene: TRBJ2-5
D gene: NA
clone size: NA
V gene: TRBV27
CDR3 DNA: TGTGCCAGCAGTCAATGGGGAATGTTAGAGTACTTC
CDR3 protein: CASSQWGMLEYF

J gene: TRBJ1-1
D gene: TRBD1
clone size: NA
V gene: TRBV10-3
CDR3 DNA: TGTGCCATCAGTGTCTCAAGCCTGACCCTGGGCAGGGGGCGCGTCGTCACTGAAGCTTTCTTT
CDR3 protein: CAISVSSLTLGRGRVVTEAFF

J gene: TRBJ1-6
D gene: NA
clone size: few
V gene: TRBV12-3/TRBV12-4
CDR3 DNA: TGTGCCAGCAGTTTAACTGGACGGGAGAATTCACCCCTCCACTTT
CDR3 protein: CASSLTGRENSPLHF

J gene: TRBJ1-1
D gene: NA
clone size: few
V gene: TRBV25-1
CDR3 DNA: TGTGCCAGCAGTGAGTGGGGAACTGAAGCTTTCTTT
CDR3 protein: CASSEWGTEAFF

J gene: TRBJ2-5
D gene: NA
clone size: NA
V gene: TRBV29-1
CDR3 DNA: TGCAGCGTTGAAGATCCCTGGACAGTACAAGAGACCCAGTACTTC
CDR3 protein: CSVEDPWTVQETQYF

J gene: TRBJ2-6
D gene: NA
clone size: few
V gene: TRBV6-5
CDR3 DNA: TGTGCCAGCAGTCAGGGGTCCCCGAGCTCTGGGGCCAACGTCCTGACTTTC
CDR3 protein: CASSQGSPSSGANVLTF